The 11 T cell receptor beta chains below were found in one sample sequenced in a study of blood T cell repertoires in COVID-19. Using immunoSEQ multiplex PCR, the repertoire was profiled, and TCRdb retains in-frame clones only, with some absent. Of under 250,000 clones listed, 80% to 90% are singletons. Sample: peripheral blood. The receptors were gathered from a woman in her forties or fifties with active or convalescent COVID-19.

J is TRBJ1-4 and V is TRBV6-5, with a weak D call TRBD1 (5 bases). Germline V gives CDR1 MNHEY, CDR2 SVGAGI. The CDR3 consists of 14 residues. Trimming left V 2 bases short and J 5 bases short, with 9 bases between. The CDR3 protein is CASSYGAGNEKLFF. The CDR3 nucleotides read TGTGCCAGCAGTTACGGGGCAGGGAATGAAAAACTGTTTTTT.

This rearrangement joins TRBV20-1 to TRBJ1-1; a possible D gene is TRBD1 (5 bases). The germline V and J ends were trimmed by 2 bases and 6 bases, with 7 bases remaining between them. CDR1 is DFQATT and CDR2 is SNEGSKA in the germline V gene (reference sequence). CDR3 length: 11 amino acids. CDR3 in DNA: TGCAGTGCTAGATGGGGCTCTGAAGCTTTCTTT. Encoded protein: CSARWGSEAFF.

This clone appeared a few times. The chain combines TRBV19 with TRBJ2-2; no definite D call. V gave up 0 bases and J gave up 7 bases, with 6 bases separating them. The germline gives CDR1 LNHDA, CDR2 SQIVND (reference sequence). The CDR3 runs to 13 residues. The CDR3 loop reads CASSIDRLGELFF. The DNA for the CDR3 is TGTGCCAGTAGTATAGATCGTCTCGGGGAGCTGTTTTTT.

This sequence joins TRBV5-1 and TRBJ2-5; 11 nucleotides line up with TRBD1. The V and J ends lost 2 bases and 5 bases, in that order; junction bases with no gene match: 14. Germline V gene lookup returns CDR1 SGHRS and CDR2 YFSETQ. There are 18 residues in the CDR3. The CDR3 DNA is TGCGCCAGCAGCTTTAGGGACAGGGGGGGATTCGCCCAGGAGACCCAGTACTTC. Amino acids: CASSFRDRGGFAQETQYF.

The CDR3 DNA reads TGCGCCAGCAGGTCTTCCGTACAGGGCGCACCCTATAATTCACCCCTCCACTTT. Protein product: CASRSSVQGAPYNSPLHF. The gene calls are TRBV10-2 and TRBJ1-6; D perhaps matches TRBD1 (6 bases). Looked up from germline, CDR1 is WSHSY and CDR2 is SAAADI. Trimming left V 6 bases short and J 2 bases short, with 20 bases between. CDR3 length equals 18 residues.

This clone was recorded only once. The CDR3: CASSIGQGNPPLHF. The CDR3 DNA follows: TGTGCCAGTAGTATCGGACAGGGAAATCCACCCCTCCACTTT. The rearrangement joins TRBV19 to TRBJ1-6; 8 bases match TRBD1. The CDR3 has 14 residues. CDR1 LNHDA and CDR2 SQIVND come from the germline V gene (reference sequence). Trimming cost V 3 bases and J 11 bases; bases outside gene matches: 6.

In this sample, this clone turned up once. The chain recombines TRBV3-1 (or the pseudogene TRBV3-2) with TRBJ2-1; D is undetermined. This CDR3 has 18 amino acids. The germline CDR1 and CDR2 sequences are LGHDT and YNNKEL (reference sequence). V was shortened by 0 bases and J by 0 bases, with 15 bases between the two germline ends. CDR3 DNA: TGTGCCAGCAGCCAAGATTATGGCCGGAGTCTCTCCTACAATGAGCAGTTCTTC. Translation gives CASSQDYGRSLSYNEQFF.

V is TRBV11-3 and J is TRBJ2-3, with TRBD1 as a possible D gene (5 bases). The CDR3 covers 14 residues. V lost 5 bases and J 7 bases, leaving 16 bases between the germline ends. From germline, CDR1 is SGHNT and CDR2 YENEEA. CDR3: CASSPGASSNTQYF. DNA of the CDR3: TGTGCCAGCAGCCCTGGGGCTTCCTCTAATACGCAGTATTTT.

The CDR3 DNA reads as TGTGCCAGCAGCTTAATGAGACAGGGGGCGGAGACCCAGTACTTC. Translating gives CASSLMRQGAETQYF. This sequence joins TRBV13 and TRBJ2-5, with TRBD1 matching 10 bases. CDR1 is PRHDT and CDR2 is FYEKMQ in the germline V gene (reference sequence). The CDR3 covers 15 residues. Trimming took 2 bases from V and 5 from J; bases not matched to a gene: 5. Together with reference TRBV13 and TRBJ2-5, the CDR3 gives the full variable domain: AAGVIQSPRHLIKEKRETATLKCYPIPRHDTVYWYQQGPGQDPQFLISFYEKMQSDKGSIPDRFSAQQFSDYHSELNMSSLELGDSALYFCASSLMRQGAETQYFGPGTRLLVL.

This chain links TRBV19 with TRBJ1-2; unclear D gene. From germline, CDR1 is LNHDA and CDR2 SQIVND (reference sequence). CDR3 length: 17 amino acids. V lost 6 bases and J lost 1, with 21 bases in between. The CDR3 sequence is CASSAPAREGYNYGYTF. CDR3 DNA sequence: TGTGCCAGTAGCGCGCCGGCTCGGGAAGGGTATAACTATGGCTACACCTTC.

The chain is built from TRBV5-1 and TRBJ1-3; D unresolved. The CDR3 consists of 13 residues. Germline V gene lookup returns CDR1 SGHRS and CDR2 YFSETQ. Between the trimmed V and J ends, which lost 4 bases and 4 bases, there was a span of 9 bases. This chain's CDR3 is CASSGGAGNTIYF. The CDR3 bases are TGCGCCAGCAGCGGCGGCGCAGGAAACACCATATATTTT.